This T cell receptor (beta chain) comes out of a study of cytomegalovirus exposure and HLA in healthy donors. Across the whole study: Most donors, 81% of a few hundred genotyped, fell in the Caucasian-associated ancestry cluster. Regarding the study as a whole: Across donors, most TCRs were seen rarely, yet some public ones were widespread. A few V segments could not be told apart, such as TRBV6-2 and TRBV6-3, and were left out.

Remarks on this clone: Antigen specificity is unknown.

The CDR3 totals 14 residues. In germline, CDR1 is GTSNPN, CDR2 SVGIG (reference sequence). With V trimmed by 2 bases and J by 8 bases, 6 bases remained unmatched. Primers included in the PCR were 60 Vbeta and 13 Jbeta primers. Profiled with immunoSEQ multiplex PCR; TCRdb holds only in-frame clones, not every one. Found here are approximately 150,000 clones, roughly four fifths of them singletons; the top ten hold roughly 3.2%. What was sequenced was PBMCs. This chain links TRBV30 with TRBJ1-4; TRBD1 matches at 9 bases. The source is a man aged 18 to 29 in good health and CMV-seropositive. As DNA, the CDR3 is TGTGCCTGGAGTTCCGGGACAGGGAAAGAAAAACTGTTTTTT. Amino acids: CAWSSGTGKEKLFF.